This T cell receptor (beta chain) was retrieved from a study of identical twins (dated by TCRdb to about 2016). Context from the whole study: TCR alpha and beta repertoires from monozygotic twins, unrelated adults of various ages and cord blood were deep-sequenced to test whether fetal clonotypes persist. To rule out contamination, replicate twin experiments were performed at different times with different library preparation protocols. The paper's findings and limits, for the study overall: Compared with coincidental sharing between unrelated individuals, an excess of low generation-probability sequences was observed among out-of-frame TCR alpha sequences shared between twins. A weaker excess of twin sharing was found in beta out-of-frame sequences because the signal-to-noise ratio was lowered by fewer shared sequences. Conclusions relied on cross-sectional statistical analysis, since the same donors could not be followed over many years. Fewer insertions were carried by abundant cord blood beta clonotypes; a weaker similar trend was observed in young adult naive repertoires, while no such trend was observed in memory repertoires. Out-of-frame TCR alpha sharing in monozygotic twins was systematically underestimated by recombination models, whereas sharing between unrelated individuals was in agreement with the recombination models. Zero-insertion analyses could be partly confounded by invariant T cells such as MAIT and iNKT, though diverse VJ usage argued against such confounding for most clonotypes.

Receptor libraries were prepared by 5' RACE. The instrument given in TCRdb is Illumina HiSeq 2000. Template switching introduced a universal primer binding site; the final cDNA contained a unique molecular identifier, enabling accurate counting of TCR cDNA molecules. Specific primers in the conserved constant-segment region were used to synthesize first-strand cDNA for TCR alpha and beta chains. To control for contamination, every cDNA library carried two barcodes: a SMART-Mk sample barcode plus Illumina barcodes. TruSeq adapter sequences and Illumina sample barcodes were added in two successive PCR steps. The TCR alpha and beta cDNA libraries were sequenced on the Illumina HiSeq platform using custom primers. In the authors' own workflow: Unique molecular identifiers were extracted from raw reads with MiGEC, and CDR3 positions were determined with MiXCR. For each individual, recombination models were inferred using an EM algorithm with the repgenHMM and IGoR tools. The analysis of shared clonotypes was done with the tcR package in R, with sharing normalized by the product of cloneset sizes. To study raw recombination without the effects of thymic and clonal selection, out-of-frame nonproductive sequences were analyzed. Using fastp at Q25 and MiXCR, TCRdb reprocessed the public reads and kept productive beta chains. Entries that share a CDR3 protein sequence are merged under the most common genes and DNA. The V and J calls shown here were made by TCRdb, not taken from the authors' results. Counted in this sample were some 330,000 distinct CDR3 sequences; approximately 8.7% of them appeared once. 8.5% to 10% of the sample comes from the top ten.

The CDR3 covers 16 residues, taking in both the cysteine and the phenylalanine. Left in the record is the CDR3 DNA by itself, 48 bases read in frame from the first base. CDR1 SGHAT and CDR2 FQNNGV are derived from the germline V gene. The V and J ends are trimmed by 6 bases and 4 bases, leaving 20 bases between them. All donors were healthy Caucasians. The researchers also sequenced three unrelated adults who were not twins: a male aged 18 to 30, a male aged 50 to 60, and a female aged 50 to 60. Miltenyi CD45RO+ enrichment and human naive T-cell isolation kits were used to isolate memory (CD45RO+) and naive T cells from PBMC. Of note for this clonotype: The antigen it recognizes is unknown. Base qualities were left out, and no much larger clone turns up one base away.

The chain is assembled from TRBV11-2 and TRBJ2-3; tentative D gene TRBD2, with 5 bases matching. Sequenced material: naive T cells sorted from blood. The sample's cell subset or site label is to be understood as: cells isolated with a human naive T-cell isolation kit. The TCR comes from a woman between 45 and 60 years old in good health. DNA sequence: TGTGCCAGCAGTTTCCTACGGGGTCCAACGCCAGATACGCAGTATTTT. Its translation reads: CASSFLRGPTPDTQYF.